The 19 T cell receptor beta chains below come from one sample, sequenced in a study of T cells in Graves' hyperthyroidism and ophthalmopathy. RNA transcripts gave rise to amplified TCR beta CDR3 regions. A set of HTBI primers served as the primers for a first-round RT-PCR of the TCR CDR3. One entry per CDR3 protein, called by TCRdb with MiXCR from the multiplex PCR reads. The table lists about 500,000 distinct CDR3 sequences, under 20% of them singletons. The sequenced sample was blood. These receptors were collected from a woman between 18 and 30 years old with Graves' ophthalmopathy.

With regard to this clonotype: A much larger clone is a single base away; this may be a read error. The chain carries TRBV28 and TRBJ1-6, with D hard to call. CDR3 size: 13 residues. Germline-derived CDR1 and CDR2 are MDHEN and SYDVKM. This chain's CDR3 is CAWRGFGNSPPHF. In DNA, the CDR3 is TGTGCCTGGCGCGGGTTCGGGAATTCACCCCCCCACTTT.

The chain employs TRBV7-8 and TRBJ1-2, with no clear D. V was trimmed by 1 base and J by 0 bases, leaving 18 bases between them. From germline, CDR1 is SGHVS and CDR2 FQNEAQ. The CDR3 runs 18 residues. CDR3 sequence reads: CASSLVVRDSASNYGYTF. CDR3 bases: TGTGCCAGCAGCTTAGTTGTAAGGGATTCGGCATCTAACTATGGCTACACCTTC.

This rearrangement joins TRBV14 to TRBJ2-5, with 10 bases aligning to TRBD1. Losses at the gene ends were 4 bases for V and 1 base for J; bases not matched to a gene: 6. This CDR3 is built from 16 residues. Germline V gives CDR1 SGHDN, CDR2 FVKESK. The CDR3 nucleotides are TGTGCCAGCAGCCCACCGGGACAGGGGACCCAAGAGACCCAGTACTTC. Translating it yields CASSPPGQGTQETQYF.

This clonotype was recorded a few times. DNA of the CDR3: TGTGCCAGCAGTTACAGGGCTGAAAAACTGTTTTTT. Its translation is CASSYRAEKLFF. The J gene is TRBJ1-4, the V gene TRBV6-5; no clear D. The V and J ends lost 2 bases and 7 bases respectively, with 5 bases between them. The CDR3 runs to 12 residues. Germline V gives CDR1 MNHEY, CDR2 SVGAGI.

The sample holds many counts of this clonotype. The chain joins TRBV11-2 to TRBJ1-2, with D unresolved. This CDR3 comprises 15 residues. CDR1 and CDR2 from the germline V gene are SGHAT and FQNNGV. V was clipped by 0 bases and J by 5 bases, with 13 bases between them. CDR3 protein: CASSLEGEFGYGYTF. CDR3 nucleotides: TGTGCCAGCAGCTTAGAGGGAGAGTTTGGGTATGGCTACACCTTC.

J is TRBJ2-5 and V is TRBV11-1; 13 nucleotides line up with TRBD2. The CDR3 covers 18 residues. The V gene's germline CDR1 is SGHAT and CDR2 FQDESV (reference sequence). V lost 7 bases, J lost 2 bases, and 13 bases stayed unmatched. CDR3 bases: TGTGCCAGCATCCTCGGGGGTGGACTAGCGGGAGAACAAGAGACCCAGTACTTC. As protein: CASILGGGLAGEQETQYF. The full variable domain, its missing parts supplied by reference TRBV11-1 and TRBJ2-5, is EAEVAQSPRYKITEKSQAVAFWCDPISGHATLYWYRQILGQGPELLVQFQDESVVDDSQLPKDRFSAERLKGVDSTLKIQPAELGDSAMYLCASILGGGLAGEQETQYFGPGTRLLVL.

This clonotype showed up many times. CDR3 bases: TGTGCCAGCAATAACAGGGGTTCCTACGAGCAGTACTTC. As protein: CASNNRGSYEQYF. The chain uses TRBV6-1 and TRBJ2-7; TRBD1 agrees at 7 bases. V lost 7 bases to trimming and J lost 1 base; unmatched junction nucleotides: 4. Per the germline V gene, CDR1 is MNHNS and CDR2 is SASEGT. The CDR3 is 13 amino acids.

This clonotype appeared many times. The V and J genes are TRBV5-6 and TRBJ2-3; weak D call: TRBD2 (6 bases). The length of the CDR3 is 16 residues. V dropped 3 bases and J dropped 0 bases, with 14 bases sitting between them. Germline V gene lookup returns CDR1 SGHDT and CDR2 YYEEEE. CDR3 in amino acids: CASSWGDGTSTDTQYF. DNA of the CDR3: TGTGCCAGCAGCTGGGGGGACGGGACTAGCACAGATACGCAGTATTTT.

This clonotype was counted between two and nine times. The CDR3 DNA is TGTGCCAGTAGTATGGGGTCTCTGAACACTGAAGCTTTCTTT. Residues: CASSMGSLNTEAFF. The chain carries TRBV11-2 and TRBJ1-1; D ambiguous. The CDR3 loop spans 14 amino acids. Germline CDR1 reads SGHAT; CDR2 reads FQNNGV. Trimming cost V 9 bases and J 0 bases, with 14 bases left between them.

This clonotype has at least ten counts. V and J are TRBV18 and TRBJ1-1; D uncertain. The CDR3 loop spans 13 amino acids. The germline V gene encodes CDR1 KGHSH and CDR2 LQKENI. V dropped 3 bases and J dropped 5 bases, with 10 bases sitting between them. The DNA of the CDR3 is TGTGCCAGCTCACCCAGTAAGGAGACTGAAGCTTTCTTT. This gives the protein CASSPSKETEAFF. The variable domain in full, with the rest retrieved from reference TRBV18 and TRBJ1-1, is NAGVMQNPRHLVRRRGQEARLRCSPMKGHSHVYWYRQLPEEGLKFMVYLQKENIIDESGMPKERFSAEFPKEGPSILRIQQVVRGDSAAYFCASSPSKETEAFFGQGTRLTVV.

This clonotype was found many times. This chain uses TRBV20-1 with TRBJ2-7, with D tentatively TRBD2 (5 bases). Germline-derived CDR1 and CDR2 are DFQATT and SNEGSKA (reference sequence). Trimming stripped 7 bases from V and 2 bases from J, with 15 bases between. The CDR3 consists of 13 residues. CDR3 sequence (DNA): TGCAGTGTTCGGGGTCGTCGACCCTACGAGCAGTACTTC. It codes for CSVRGRRPYEQYF.

Ten or more counts support this clonotype. The rearrangement uses TRBV30 and TRBJ2-7; D call uncertain. Trimming pared 0 bases from V and 3 bases from J, leaving 9 bases between. The CDR3 is made up of 13 amino acids. The germline V gene has CDR1 GTSNPN and CDR2 SVGIG (reference sequence). The CDR3 bases are TGTGCCTGGAGTGTAGGGCGCTTCTACGAGCAGTACTTC. Protein: CAWSVGRFYEQYF.

This clonotype has at least ten counts. This CDR3 is CASSYADRVTGELFF. DNA of the CDR3: TGTGCCAGCAGTTACGCCGACAGGGTCACCGGGGAGCTGTTTTTT. The chain combines TRBV6-5 with TRBJ2-2; 7 nucleotides align to TRBD1. The CDR3 has 15 amino acids. Trimming took 2 bases from V and 4 from J; bases not matched to a gene: 4. In germline, CDR1 is MNHEY, CDR2 SVGAGI.

There are a few counts of this clonotype. The chain uses TRBV6-1 and TRBJ1-1, with 7 bases identical to TRBD1. Germline V lookup: CDR1 MNHNS, CDR2 SASEGT. The ends lost 6 bases at V and 2 bases at J; junction bases unmatched: 6. There are 14 residues in the CDR3. The CDR3 region is CASSFRGFNTEAFF. The CDR3 coding sequence is TGTGCCAGCAGCTTCAGGGGGTTTAACACTGAAGCTTTCTTT.

The CDR3 spells CASSYGINQPQHF. The CDR3 bases are TGTGCCAGCAGTTACGGGATTAATCAGCCCCAGCATTTT. The chain combines TRBV27 with TRBJ1-5; D gene ambiguous. The CDR3 is made up of 13 amino acids. Looked up from germline, CDR1 is MNHEY and CDR2 is SMNVEV (reference sequence). V lost 4 bases and J 4 bases, leaving 8 bases between the germline ends.

This clonotype was observed a few times. V usage is TRBV9 and J usage is TRBJ2-6; 8 positions agree with TRBD1. The CDR3 sequence is 16 residues long. CDR1 and CDR2 (germline): SGDLS, YYNGEE. V trimming: 0 bases; J trimming: 3 bases; junction bases outside the gene matches: 2. CDR3 loop: CASSVAGGGGANVLTF. The CDR3, as DNA: TGTGCCAGCAGCGTAGCAGGGGGCGGTGGGGCCAACGTCCTGACTTTC.

This clonotype has just a few counts. A much larger clone differs from this one at a single base, so this may be a read error. The CDR3 loop reads CAWSVLGATNEKLLF. The CDR3 DNA reads TGTGCCTGGAGTGTATTAGGTGCAACTAATGAAAAACTGCTTTTT. The chain has TRBV30 and TRBJ1-4; D ambiguous. The CDR3 consists of 15 residues. The germline gives CDR1 GTSNPN, CDR2 SVGIG (reference sequence). Full variable domain (rest looked up from reference TRBV30 and TRBJ1-4): SQTIHQWPATLVQPVGSPLSLECTVEGTSNPNLYWYRQAAGRGLQLLFYSVGIGQISSEVPQNLSASRPQDRQFILSSKKLLLSDSGFYLCAWSVLGATNEKLLFGSGTQLSVL.

This clonotype came up many times. The chain carries TRBV12-3 or TRBV12-4 and TRBJ2-5; weak D call: TRBD2 (6 bases). V was clipped by 7 bases and J by 5 bases, with 14 bases between them. This CDR3 comprises 13 residues. CDR3 region: CASMRDAGETQYF. CDR3 coding DNA: TGTGCCAGCATGAGGGATGCGGGGGAGACCCAGTACTTC.

This clonotype was seen more than once but under ten times. Its ends do not fully match the called genes, so a read error is possible. The V call is TRBV28, the J call TRBJ1-1; 7 nucleotides line up with TRBD1. The CDR3 loop spans 17 amino acids. Germline CDR1 is MDHEN and CDR2 is SYDVKM. Written as DNA, the CDR3 is TGTGCCAACAGTTTATTGGCAGGGGGAGAGTGGCGCACTGAAGCTTTCTTT. Protein sequence: CANSLLAGGEWRTEAFF.